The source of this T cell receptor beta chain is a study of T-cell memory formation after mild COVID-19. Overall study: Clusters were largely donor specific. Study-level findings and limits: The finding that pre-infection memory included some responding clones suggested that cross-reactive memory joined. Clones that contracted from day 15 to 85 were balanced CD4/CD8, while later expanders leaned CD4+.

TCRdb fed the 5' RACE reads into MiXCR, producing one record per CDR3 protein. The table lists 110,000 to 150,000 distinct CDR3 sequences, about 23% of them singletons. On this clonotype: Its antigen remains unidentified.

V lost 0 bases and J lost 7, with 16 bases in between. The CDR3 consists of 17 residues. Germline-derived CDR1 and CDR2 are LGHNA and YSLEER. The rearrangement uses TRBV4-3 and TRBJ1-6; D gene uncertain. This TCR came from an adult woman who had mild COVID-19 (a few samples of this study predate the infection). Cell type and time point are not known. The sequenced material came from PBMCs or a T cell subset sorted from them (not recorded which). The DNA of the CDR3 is TGCGCCAGCAGCCAAGACCCGCGTGAATCCCGGAATTCACCCCTCCACTTT. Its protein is CASSQDPRESRNSPLHF.